This entry concerns a single T cell receptor (beta chain). This sample was taken from a study of blood T cell repertoires in COVID-19. Repertoires were generated with immunoSEQ multiplex PCR, while TCRdb's copy carries only in-frame clones and drops some. Of about 330,000 clones listed, 75% to 85% were seen once; the top ten hold 7.2%. This CDR3 has 19 residues. This receptor was taken from a human donor in a cohort sampled during active COVID-19. The sequenced sample was peripheral blood. V gene TRBV12-1 combines with J gene TRBJ2-7; the D call in the table, TRBD2, was not verified against the DNA. TRBV12-1 is marked as a pseudogene. This chain's CDR3 is CASSFVDSARGGMTREQYF. CDR3 bases: TGTGCCAGCAGCTTTGTCGACTCCGCCCGCGGGGGGATGACTCGGGAGCAGTACTTC.